This TCR beta chain was recovered during a study of T cells in Graves' hyperthyroidism and ophthalmopathy. This clonotype was seen repeatedly, ten times or more. What was amplified from RNA transcripts were TCR beta CDR3 regions. The HTBI primer set was used in a first-round RT-PCR of the TCR CDR3. From the multiplex PCR reads, TCRdb called clonotypes with MiXCR, one entry per CDR3 protein. Of some 300,000 distinct CDR3 sequences in the sample, more than 10% are singletons; the top ten hold about 8%. Germline V gives CDR1 MDHEN, CDR2 SYDVKM. The junction had 12 bases not matched to a gene; V was cut back by 2 bases and J by 7 bases. The CDR3 is 16 amino acids.

The clonotype comes from a woman aged 25-40 years with Graves' hyperthyroidism that later progressed to Graves' ophthalmopathy. The sequencing sample was made of blood. The V gene is TRBV28, the J gene TRBJ2-3; TRBD2 matches at 7 bases. The CDR3 reads CASSLSAGGSQYTQYF. CDR3 bases: TGTGCCAGCAGTTTAAGCGCTGGCGGGAGTCAATATACGCAGTATTTT.